This T cell receptor (beta chain) was captured in a study of cytomegalovirus exposure and HLA in healthy donors. In regard to this clone: Its specificity is unknown.

Study conclusions and caveats: Some TCR beta chains (around 160 of them) were listed as cytomegalovirus-associated. Despite most TCR sequences being rare, some public TCRs occurred in many donors.

Only in-frame clones appear in the TCRdb table, and some are missing; sequencing was by immunoSEQ multiplex PCR. The table lists 150,000 to 200,000 clones, under 90% of them singletons. CDR3 length: 13 amino acids. V was clipped by 4 bases and J by 7 bases; unmatched bases: 5. Germline values: CDR1 SGHNT, CDR2 YYREEE (reference sequence). The chain combines TRBV5-4 with TRBJ1-2; TRBD1 aligns across 9 bases. This clonotype was obtained from a man younger than 30 in good health and CMV-seropositive. Sequencing was carried out using PBMCs. CDR3 in amino acids: CASSQGTGTGYTF. The CDR3 nucleotides are TGTGCCAGCAGCCAAGGGACAGGGACTGGCTACACCTTC. Complete variable domain (other parts from reference TRBV5-4 and TRBJ1-2): ETGVTQSPTHLIKTRGQQVTLRCSSQSGHNTVSWYQQALGQGPQFIFQYYREEENGRGNFPPRFSGLQFPNYSSELNVNALELDDSALYLCASSQGTGTGYTFGSGTRLTVV.